This record concerns one T cell receptor (beta chain) sequence. The clone's antigen remains unknown. Base qualities are not at hand, and no much larger clone is one base apart. The sample comes from a study of blood T cell repertoires in COVID-19 (dated by TCRdb to about 2020). Concerning the study at large: Collaborator samples came from the United States, Italy and Spain and covered acute and convalescent phases of COVID-19. The prospective study material was composed of cDNA or gDNA derived from T cells, B-cell-depleted T cells, or PBMCs. Subjects who had been exposed to COVID-19, were actively infected with it, or had recovered from it provided the deeply sampled blood TCRbeta repertoires that made up the dataset. The repertoires were released in a freely available public database intended as a resource for research on the immune response to SARS-CoV-2. Samples were obtained from the ongoing ImmuneRACE study (first 160 participants) and from about 1,300 subjects provided by 6 global collaborators. Sample metadata almost always included a de-identified subject ID, COVID-19 status, age in years and sex. Where available, HLA class I and class II types were obtained from metadata supplied by the sample provider rather than from assay-based typing. The study at large found these results: Clinical and demographic metadata were provided uncurated, with the amount varying by source and participant.

Collaborating institutions collected whole blood in K2EDTA tubes following their own protocols. For TCRbeta analysis, collaborator samples were shipped as frozen whole blood, as isolated PBMCs, or as DNA extracted from either sample type. Trimming takes 5 bases from V and 5 bases from J, and the germline ends sit 22 bases apart. From the cysteine through the phenylalanine, the CDR3 covers 16 amino acids. CDR3 DNA is the only sequence kept; it has 48 bases, read in frame from the first base. CDR1 is given as SGDLS and CDR2 as YYNGEE, both from the germline V gene. TCRbeta CDR3 regions were amplified from genomic DNA using the immunoSEQ Assay, a bias-controlled multiplex PCR. The authors' analysis ran thus. Nucleated cell counts per sample were estimated from amplification of reference gene primers within the assay. To quantify the absolute abundance of each unique TCRbeta CDR3 rearrangement, sequence reads were collapsed and filtered. Productive Simpson clonality was computed per sample as the square root of Simpson's diversity index over productive rearrangements. What TCRdb holds here is the immuneACCESS table cut down to in-frame rearrangements. Part of the clones is not present; checked against another copy, under half of the missing clones reflect an unresolved V gene, and the others are unexplained. The V and J calls and the clone size are those of that table, but D and trimming were determined from the DNA. This sample has some 340,000 clones in its table, and around 85% of those were observed once. The top ten constitute roughly 3.6% of the sample.

The receptor chain draws on TRBV9 and TRBJ1-2; the D gene is perhaps TRBD1, on 6 matching bases. The receptor's source is a woman under 30 with acute or convalescent COVID-19. Specimen: peripheral blood. The sequenced DNA is TGTGCCAGCAGATCTTTACAGGGTTCCAAGGGTTATGGCTACACCTTC. This yields the protein CASRSLQGSKGYGYTF.